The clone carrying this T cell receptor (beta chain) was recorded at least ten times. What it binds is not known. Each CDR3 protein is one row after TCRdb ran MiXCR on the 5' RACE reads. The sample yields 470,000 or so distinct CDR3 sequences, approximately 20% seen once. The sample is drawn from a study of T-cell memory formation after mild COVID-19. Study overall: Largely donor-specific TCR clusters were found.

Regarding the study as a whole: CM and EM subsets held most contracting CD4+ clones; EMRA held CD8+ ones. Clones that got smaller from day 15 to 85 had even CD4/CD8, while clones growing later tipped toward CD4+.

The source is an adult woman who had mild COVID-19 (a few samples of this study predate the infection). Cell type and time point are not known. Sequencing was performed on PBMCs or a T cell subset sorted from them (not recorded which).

The CDR3 loop is CATSRHQGSSGEVNRNEQFF. The CDR3 region has the DNA TGTGCCACCAGCCGCCACCAGGGGTCTAGCGGAGAAGTAAACCGCAATGAGCAGTTCTTC. The V gene is TRBV15, the J gene TRBJ2-1, with D possibly matching TRBD2 (7 bases). The germline V gene has CDR1 LNHNV and CDR2 YYDKDF (reference sequence). Trimming stripped 5 bases from V and 6 bases from J, with 32 bases between. CDR3 length equals 20 residues.